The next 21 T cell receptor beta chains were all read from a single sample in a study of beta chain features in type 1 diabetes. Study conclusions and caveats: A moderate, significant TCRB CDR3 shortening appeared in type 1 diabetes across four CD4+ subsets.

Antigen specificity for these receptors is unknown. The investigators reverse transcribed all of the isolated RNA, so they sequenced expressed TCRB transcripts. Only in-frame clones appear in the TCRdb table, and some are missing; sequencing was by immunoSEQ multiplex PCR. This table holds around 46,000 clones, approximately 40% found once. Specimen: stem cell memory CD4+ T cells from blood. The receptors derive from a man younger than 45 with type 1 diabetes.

CDR3 bases: TGTGCCAGTAGTCCAACGACAGGGAACAGGATGGAGCAGTACTTC. Its protein product is CASSPTTGNRMEQYF. V and J are TRBV19 and TRBJ2-7; 7 bases line up with TRBD1. The CDR3 totals 15 residues. Germline loops: CDR1 LNHDA, CDR2 SQIVND (reference sequence). V shed 5 bases, J shed 7 bases, and the junction held 14 bases outside the gene matches. Full variable domain (rest looked up from reference TRBV19 and TRBJ2-7): DGGITQSPKYLFRKEGQNVTLSCEQNLNHDAMYWYRQDPGQGLRLIYYSQIVNDFQKGDIAEGYSVSREKKESFPLTVTSAQKNPTAFYLCASSPTTGNRMEQYFGPGTRLTVT.

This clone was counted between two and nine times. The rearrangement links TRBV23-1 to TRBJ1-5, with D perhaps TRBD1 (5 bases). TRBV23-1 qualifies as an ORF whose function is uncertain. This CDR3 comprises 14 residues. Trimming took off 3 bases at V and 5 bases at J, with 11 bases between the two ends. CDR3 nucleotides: TGCGCCAGCAGTCACCCGGGGGGGTATCAGCCCCAGCATTTT. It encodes CASSHPGGYQPQHF.

The CDR3 DNA is TGTGCCAGCAGCTTAGCAAAGGGCCTAGCGGTCTCCTACGAGCAGTACTTC. This codes for CASSLAKGLAVSYEQYF. This chain connects TRBV7-2 to TRBJ2-7, with 7 bases matching TRBD2. The CDR3 contains 17 residues. V lost 0 bases to trimming and J lost 0 bases; unmatched junction nucleotides: 8. Germline-derived CDR1 and CDR2 are SGHTA and FQGNSA.

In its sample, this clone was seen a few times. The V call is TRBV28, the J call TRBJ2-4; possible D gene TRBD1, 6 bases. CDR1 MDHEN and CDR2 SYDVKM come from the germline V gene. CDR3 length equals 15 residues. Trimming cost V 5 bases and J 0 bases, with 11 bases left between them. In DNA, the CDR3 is TGTGCCAGCAGTCTCCGACAGGTAGCCAAAAACATTCAGTACTTC. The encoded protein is CASSLRQVAKNIQYF. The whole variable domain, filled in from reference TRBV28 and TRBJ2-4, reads DVKVTQSSRYLVKRTGEKVFLECVQDMDHENMFWYRQDPGLGLRLIYFSYDVKMKEKGDIPEGYSVSREKKERFSLILESASTNQTSMYLCASSLRQVAKNIQYFGAGTRLSVL.

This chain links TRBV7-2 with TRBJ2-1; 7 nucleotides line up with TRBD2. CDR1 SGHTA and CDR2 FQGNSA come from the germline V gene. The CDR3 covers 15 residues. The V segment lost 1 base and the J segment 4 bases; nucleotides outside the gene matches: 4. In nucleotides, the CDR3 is TGTGCCAGCAGCTTAGGAGCTAGCGGTTACAATGAGCAGTTCTTC. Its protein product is CASSLGASGYNEQFF.

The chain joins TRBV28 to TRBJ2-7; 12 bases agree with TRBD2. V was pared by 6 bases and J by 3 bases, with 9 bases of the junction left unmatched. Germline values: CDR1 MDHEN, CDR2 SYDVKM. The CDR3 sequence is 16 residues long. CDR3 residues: CASRQSGLAGNYEQYF. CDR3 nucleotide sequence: TGTGCCAGCAGGCAGAGTGGACTAGCGGGGAACTACGAGCAGTACTTC. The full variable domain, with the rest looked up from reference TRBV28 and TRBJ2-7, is DVKVTQSSRYLVKRTGEKVFLECVQDMDHENMFWYRQDPGLGLRLIYFSYDVKMKEKGDIPEGYSVSREKKERFSLILESASTNQTSMYLCASRQSGLAGNYEQYFGPGTRLTVT.

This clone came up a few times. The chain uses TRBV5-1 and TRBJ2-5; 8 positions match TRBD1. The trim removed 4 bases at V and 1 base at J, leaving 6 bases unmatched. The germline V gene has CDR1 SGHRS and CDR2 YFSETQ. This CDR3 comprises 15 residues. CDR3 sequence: CASSDGQGPQETQYF. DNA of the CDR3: TGCGCCAGCAGCGACGGACAGGGCCCCCAAGAGACCCAGTACTTC.

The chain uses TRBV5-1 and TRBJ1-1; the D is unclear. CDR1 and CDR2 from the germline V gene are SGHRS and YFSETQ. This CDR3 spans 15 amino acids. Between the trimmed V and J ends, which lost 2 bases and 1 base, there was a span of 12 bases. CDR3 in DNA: TGCGCCAGCAGCTTAATTGCACAGACGAACACTGAAGCTTTCTTT. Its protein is CASSLIAQTNTEAFF.

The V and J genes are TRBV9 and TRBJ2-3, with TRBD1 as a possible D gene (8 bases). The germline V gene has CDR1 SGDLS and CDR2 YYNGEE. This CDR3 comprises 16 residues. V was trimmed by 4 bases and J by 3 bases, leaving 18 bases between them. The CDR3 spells CASSPRTGRVTDTQYF. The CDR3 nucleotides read TGTGCCAGCAGCCCTCGGACAGGGAGGGTGACAGATACGCAGTATTTT.

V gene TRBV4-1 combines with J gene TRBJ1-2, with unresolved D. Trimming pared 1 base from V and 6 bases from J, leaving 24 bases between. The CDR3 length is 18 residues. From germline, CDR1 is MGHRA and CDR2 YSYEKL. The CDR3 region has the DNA TGCGCCAGCAGCCAAGCAGTATTATCGCGCGGATTAAATCATGGCTACACCTTC. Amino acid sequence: CASSQAVLSRGLNHGYTF.

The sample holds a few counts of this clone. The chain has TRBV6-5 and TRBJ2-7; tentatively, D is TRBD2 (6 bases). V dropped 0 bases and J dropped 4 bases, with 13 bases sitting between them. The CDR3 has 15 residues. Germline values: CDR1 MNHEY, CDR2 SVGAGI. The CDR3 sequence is CASSYSITGRYEQYF. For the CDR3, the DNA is TGTGCCAGCAGTTACTCGATAACCGGGAGATACGAGCAGTACTTC.

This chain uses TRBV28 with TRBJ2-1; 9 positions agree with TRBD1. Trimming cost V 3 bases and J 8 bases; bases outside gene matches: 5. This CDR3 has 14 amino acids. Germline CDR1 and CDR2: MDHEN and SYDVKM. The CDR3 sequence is CASSFGTGKHEQFF. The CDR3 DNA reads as TGTGCCAGCAGTTTTGGGACAGGGAAGCATGAGCAGTTCTTC.

The CDR3 reads CASSQNPGQGENEQFF. The CDR3, as DNA: TGTGCCAGCAGCCAAAATCCGGGACAGGGGGAGAATGAGCAGTTCTTC. The chain recombines TRBV7-6 with TRBJ2-1; TRBD1 agrees at 11 bases. With 5 bases clipped from V and 7 bases from J, the junction kept 10 bases outside the gene matches. Germline V lookup: CDR1 SGHVS, CDR2 FNYEAQ. This CDR3 region has 16 residues.

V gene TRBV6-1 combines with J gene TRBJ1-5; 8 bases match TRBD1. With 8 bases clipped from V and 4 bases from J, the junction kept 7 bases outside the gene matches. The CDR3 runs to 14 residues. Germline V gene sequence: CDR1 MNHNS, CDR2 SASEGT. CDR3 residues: CASSVRTGNQPQHF. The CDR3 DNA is TGTGCCAGCTCTGTTAGGACAGGGAATCAGCCCCAGCATTTT.

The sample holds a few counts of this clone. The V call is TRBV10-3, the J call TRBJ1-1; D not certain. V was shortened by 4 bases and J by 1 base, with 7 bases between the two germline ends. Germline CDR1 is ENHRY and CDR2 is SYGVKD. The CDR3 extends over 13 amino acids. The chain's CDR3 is CAISGTWNTEAFF. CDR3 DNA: TGTGCCATCAGTGGTACATGGAACACTGAAGCTTTCTTT.

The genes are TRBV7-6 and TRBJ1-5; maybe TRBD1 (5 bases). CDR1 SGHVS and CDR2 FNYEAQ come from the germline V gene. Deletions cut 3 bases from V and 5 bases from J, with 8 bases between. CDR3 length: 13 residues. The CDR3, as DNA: TGTGCCAGCAGCTTGGGGCAGGATCAGCCCCAGCATTTT. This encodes CASSLGQDQPQHF.

The CDR3 DNA sequence: TGTGCCAGCAATCCGACAGGCTCTCTAAAGTACTTC. The encoded protein is CASNPTGSLKYF. The chain combines TRBV2 with TRBJ2-7, with D maybe TRBD1 (6 bases). Germline loops: CDR1 SNHLY, CDR2 FYNNEI. CDR3 length: 12 residues. The V gene lost 7 bases and the J gene lost 11 bases, with 18 bases spanning the gap.

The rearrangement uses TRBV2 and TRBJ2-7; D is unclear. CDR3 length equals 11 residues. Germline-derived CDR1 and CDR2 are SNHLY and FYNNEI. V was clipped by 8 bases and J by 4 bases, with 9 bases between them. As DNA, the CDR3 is TGTGCCAGCGGTGGCCTATACGAGCAGTACTTC. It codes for CASGGLYEQYF.

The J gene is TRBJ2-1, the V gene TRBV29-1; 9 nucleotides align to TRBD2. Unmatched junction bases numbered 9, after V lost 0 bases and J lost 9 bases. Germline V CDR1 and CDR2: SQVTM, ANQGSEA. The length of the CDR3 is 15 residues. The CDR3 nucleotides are TGCAGCGTTGAAGATCCACCTAGCGGGAAGGGTGAGCAGTTCTTC. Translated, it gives CSVEDPPSGKGEQFF.

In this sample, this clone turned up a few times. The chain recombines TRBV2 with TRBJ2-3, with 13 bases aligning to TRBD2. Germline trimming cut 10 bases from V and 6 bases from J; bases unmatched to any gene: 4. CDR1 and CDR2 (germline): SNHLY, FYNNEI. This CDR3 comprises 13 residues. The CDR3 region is CATRTSGSDTQYF. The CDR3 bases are TGTGCCACACGGACTAGCGGGAGTGATACGCAGTATTTT.

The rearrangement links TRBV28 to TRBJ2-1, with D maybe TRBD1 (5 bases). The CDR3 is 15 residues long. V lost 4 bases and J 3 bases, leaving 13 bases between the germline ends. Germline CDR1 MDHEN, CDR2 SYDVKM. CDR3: CASSSTVSVYNEQFF. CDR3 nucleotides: TGTGCCAGCAGTTCGACAGTATCCGTCTACAATGAGCAGTTCTTC.